These 28 T cell receptor beta chains were all obtained from the same sample, sequenced in a study of T cell repertoires in cytomegalovirus infection. TCRdb used MiXCR to reprocess the reads, holding one entry per CDR3 protein. The table lists approximately 990,000 distinct CDR3 sequences, under 40% of them singletons. No cognate antigen is known for these TCRs. The sequenced sample was cultured CD8+ T cells from PBMCs, obtained from culture after CMV antigen stimulation. The receptors derive from a human donor in good health (CMV status not recorded). Some clones in this sample may be carry-over from other donors' samples.

The sample holds many counts of this clonotype. DNA of the CDR3: TGTGCCAGCAGACAAACAGGGGACCCTGAAGCTTTCTTT. Its protein is CASRQTGDPEAFF. V and J are TRBV7-9 and TRBJ1-1, with TRBD1 identical over 7 bases. The junction had 7 bases not matched to a gene; V was cut back by 6 bases and J by 6 bases. The CDR3 runs 13 residues. Per germline, CDR1 SEHNR and CDR2 FQNEAQ (reference sequence).

This clonotype was observed a few times. This sequence joins TRBV12-3 or TRBV12-4 and TRBJ2-1; 13 bases are a match to TRBD2. This CDR3 is built from 16 residues. V was pared by 5 bases and J by 9 bases, with 10 bases of the junction left unmatched. CDR3: CASSTTGTSGAGEQFF. CDR3 nucleotides: TGTGCCAGCAGTACAACCGGGACTAGCGGGGCCGGTGAGCAGTTCTTC.

The rearrangement joins TRBV6-1 to TRBJ1-1; tentatively, D is TRBD1 (6 bases). Germline CDR1 and CDR2: MNHNS and SASEGT. Trimming shortened V by 0 bases and J by 1 base, and 6 bases separated the two germline ends. The length of the CDR3 is 14 residues. The CDR3 sequence is CASSEATGNTEAFF. CDR3 DNA sequence: TGTGCCAGCAGTGAAGCGACAGGGAACACTGAAGCTTTCTTT.

J is TRBJ2-5 and V is TRBV7-9, with D perhaps TRBD1 (6 bases). The CDR3 has 16 residues. V lost 3 bases and J lost 5, with 19 bases in between. Germline V gene sequence: CDR1 SEHNR, CDR2 FQNEAQ (reference sequence). The CDR3 coding sequence is TGTGCCAGCAGCTTCAGGGGTAAGGGGTATCCGGAGACCCAGTACTTC. It encodes CASSFRGKGYPETQYF.

This clonotype was observed a handful of times. The chain is built from TRBV14 and TRBJ1-1; possible D gene TRBD1, 5 bases. This CDR3 is built from 14 residues. Germline CDR1 is SGHDN and CDR2 is FVKESK. Trimming shortened V by 1 base and J by 5 bases, and 11 bases separated the two germline ends. This chain's CDR3 is CASSQVSRGTEAFF. The CDR3 DNA sequence: TGTGCCAGCAGCCAAGTTAGTCGGGGGACTGAAGCTTTCTTT.

This clonotype was recorded a few times. V and J are TRBV27 and TRBJ2-3; D gene unclear. CDR1 is MNHEY, CDR2 SMNVEV, per germline (reference sequence). Trimming removed 2 bases at V and 2 bases at J, with 8 bases between. This CDR3 has 14 residues. The CDR3 protein is CASSLGQPTDTQYF. As DNA, the CDR3 is TGTGCCAGCAGTTTAGGTCAGCCCACAGATACGCAGTATTTT.

This clonotype was detected ten times or more. The chain employs TRBV7-8 and TRBJ2-7; the D is unclear. The CDR3 is 14 amino acids. Between the trimmed V and J ends, which lost 2 bases and 0 bases, there was a span of 8 bases. From germline, CDR1 is SGHVS and CDR2 FQNEAQ. CDR3 loop: CASSLSSVSYEQYF. The CDR3, as DNA: TGTGCCAGCAGCTTAAGTTCAGTCTCCTACGAGCAGTACTTC.

V is TRBV6-2 or TRBV6-3 and J is TRBJ2-5; TRBD1 matches at 9 bases. Germline V gene sequence: CDR1 MNHEY, CDR2 SVGEGT. The CDR3 runs to 19 residues. With 2 bases clipped from V and 0 bases from J, the junction kept 13 bases outside the gene matches. The CDR3 spells CASSYARDRDSLYQETQYF. In DNA, the CDR3 is TGTGCCAGCAGTTACGCCCGGGACAGGGATTCACTGTACCAAGAGACCCAGTACTTC.

The V gene is TRBV27, the J gene TRBJ2-7; TRBD2 matches at 8 bases. Germline V gene sequence: CDR1 MNHEY, CDR2 SMNVEV (reference sequence). The trim removed 3 bases at V and 0 bases at J, leaving 7 bases unmatched. The CDR3 totals 16 residues. This CDR3 is CASSLSLAESSYEQYV. The CDR3 DNA follows: TGTGCCAGCAGTTTGTCACTAGCGGAAAGCTCCTACGAGCAGTACGTC.

Here the CDR3 reads CASSPPGQGTYTF. For the CDR3, the DNA is TGTGCCAGCAGTCCGCCGGGACAGGGAACCTACACCTTC. The chain links TRBV27 to TRBJ1-2; the match to TRBD1 covers 9 bases. The CDR3 consists of 13 residues. CDR1 MNHEY and CDR2 SMNVEV come from the germline V gene (reference sequence). V lost 5 bases to trimming and J lost 10 bases; unmatched junction nucleotides: 8.

A few counts support this clonotype. The J gene is TRBJ2-1, the V gene TRBV7-6, with 14 bases fitting TRBD2. CDR1 is SGHVS and CDR2 is FNYEAQ in the germline V gene. Unmatched junction bases numbered 8, after V lost 1 base and J lost 6 bases. The CDR3 loop spans 18 amino acids. The DNA of the CDR3 is TGTGCCAGCAGCTTAGGGGGACTAGCGGGGGCCTTCATCAATGAGCAGTTCTTC. Translation: CASSLGGLAGAFINEQFF. The whole variable domain, filled in from reference TRBV7-6 and TRBJ2-1, reads GAGVSQSPRYKVTKRGQDVALRCDPISGHVSLYWYRQALGQGPEFLTYFNYEAQQDKSGLPNDRFSAERPEGSISTLTIQRTEQRDSAMYRCASSLGGLAGAFINEQFFGPGTRLTVL.

The V gene is TRBV12-3 or TRBV12-4, the J gene TRBJ1-1; a weak D match, TRBD1 (5 bases). This CDR3 comprises 14 residues. V lost 7 bases and J lost 4, with 16 bases in between. CDR3 nucleotides: TGTGCCAGCACAGAAAGGACACCCACCACTGAAGCTTTCTTT. Its translation: CASTERTPTTEAFF.

This clonotype occurred a few times. The chain carries TRBV7-9 and TRBJ1-1; D remains unclear. The V gene lost 5 bases and the J gene lost 1 base, with 11 bases spanning the gap. Germline V gene data show CDR1 as SEHNR and CDR2 as FQNEAQ (reference sequence). The CDR3 runs to 14 residues. CDR3 residues: CASSHHSENTEAFF. CDR3 nucleotides: TGTGCCAGCAGCCACCACTCGGAGAACACTGAAGCTTTCTTT.

This clonotype was seen many times. The chain recombines TRBV7-2 with TRBJ1-5; TRBD1 aligns across 8 bases. CDR3 size: 15 residues. The germline V gene encodes CDR1 SGHTA and CDR2 FQGNSA. V trimming: 4 bases; J trimming: 0 bases; junction bases outside the gene matches: 2. CDR3 amino acids: CASSWTGNSNQPQHF. The CDR3 nucleotides read TGTGCCAGCAGCTGGACAGGGAATAGCAATCAGCCCCAGCATTTT.

This chain uses TRBV11-3 with TRBJ2-2, with D unclear. Germline-derived CDR1 and CDR2 are SGHNT and YENEEA. CDR3 length: 15 amino acids. V dropped 5 bases and J dropped 0 bases, with 10 bases sitting between them. For the CDR3, the DNA is TGTGCCAGCAGCCCGGACGCAGCGAACACCGGGGAGCTGTTTTTT. It yields the protein CASSPDAANTGELFF.

The chain couples TRBV27 to TRBJ2-5, with 8 positions matching TRBD1. The V gene's germline CDR1 is MNHEY and CDR2 SMNVEV (reference sequence). V dropped 7 bases and J dropped 0; count of bases not matched to a gene: 7. The CDR3 has 15 amino acids. Here the CDR3 DNA reads TGTGCCAGCACCGCCTCAGGGGGCGACCAAGAGACCCAGTACTTC. Amino acid sequence: CASTASGGDQETQYF.

In its sample, this clonotype was seen many times. As DNA, the CDR3 is TGTGCCAGCAGCTTCCGAGACACGATCTACGAGCAGTACGTC. Translation: CASSFRDTIYEQYV. The chain is built from TRBV7-2 and TRBJ2-7; D call uncertain. The V and J ends lost 3 bases and 3 bases respectively, with 12 bases between them. Germline-derived CDR1 and CDR2 are SGHTA and FQGNSA. The CDR3 has 14 amino acids.

This rearrangement joins TRBV7-9 to TRBJ1-5; D ambiguous. Germline V gene lookup returns CDR1 SEHNR and CDR2 FQNEAQ (reference sequence). CDR3 size: 15 residues. Trimming stripped 1 base from V and 5 bases from J, with 12 bases between. CDR3 in DNA: TGTGCCAGCAGCTTAGACGGGAGTAGGGATCAGCCCCAGCATTTT. Translating it yields CASSLDGSRDQPQHF.

This chain joins TRBV5-6 and TRBJ1-5, with unresolved D. The CDR3 runs to 12 residues. Germline CDR1 SGHDT, CDR2 YYEEEE. The germline V and J ends were trimmed by 7 bases and 3 bases, with 8 bases remaining between them. The CDR3 loop is CASHGYNQPQHF. Here the CDR3 DNA reads TGTGCCAGCCACGGTTACAATCAGCCCCAGCATTTT.

The chain uses TRBV7-8 and TRBJ2-3, with D perhaps matching TRBD2 (5 bases). Germline V gene lookup returns CDR1 SGHVS and CDR2 FQNEAQ. This CDR3 has 15 residues. V shed 3 bases and J shed 1 base, with 11 bases lying between them. The CDR3 sequence is CASSFGVYGTDTQYF. DNA of the CDR3: TGTGCCAGCAGCTTCGGGGTATATGGCACAGATACGCAGTATTTT.

The genes are TRBV20-1 and TRBJ2-7; no definite D call. CDR3 size: 12 residues. The V end lost 2 bases, the J end lost 2 bases, and 7 bases lay between the germline ends. Germline values: CDR1 DFQATT, CDR2 SNEGSKA (reference sequence). Here the CDR3 DNA reads TGCAGTGCTAGACATAATACCTACGAGCAGTACTTC. It specifies CSARHNTYEQYF.

This clonotype was seen only a few times. This sequence joins TRBV27 and TRBJ2-7; D is unclear. Looked up from germline, CDR1 is MNHEY and CDR2 is SMNVEV (reference sequence). Trimming cost V 3 bases and J 7 bases, with 13 bases left between them. The CDR3 runs 13 residues. CDR3 residues: CASSFGVGFEQYF. CDR3 in DNA: TGTGCCAGCAGTTTCGGCGTAGGGTTTGAGCAGTACTTC.

In this sample, this clonotype turned up a few times. This chain links TRBV12-3 or TRBV12-4 with TRBJ2-1; 8 nucleotides agree with TRBD2. CDR3 length equals 13 residues. Trimming at V came to 11 bases and at J to 8 bases, leaving 11 bases not matched to a gene. This CDR3 reads CASLGGGSDEQFF. The DNA for the CDR3 is TGTGCCTCACTCGGGGGGGGGTCCGATGAGCAGTTCTTC.

The V and J genes are TRBV24-1 and TRBJ2-1; no definite D call. V was shortened by 4 bases and J by 2 bases, with 5 bases between the two germline ends. Germline V gene lookup returns CDR1 KGHDR and CDR2 SFDVKD. CDR3 length equals 13 residues. DNA for the CDR3: TGTGCCACCAGTGACCCTCCCTACAATGAGCAGTTCTTC. Translated, it gives CATSDPPYNEQFF.

The table lists this clonotype with many counts. CDR3 sequence (DNA): TGTGCCAGTAGTATGGGGTGGCTAGCGGGGGACAATGAGCAGTTCTTC. It translates to CASSMGWLAGDNEQFF. This sequence joins TRBV19 and TRBJ2-1, with TRBD2 matching 10 bases. Germline V CDR1 and CDR2: LNHDA, SQIVND (reference sequence). The CDR3 covers 16 residues. Unmatched junction bases numbered 7, after V lost 3 bases and J lost 5 bases.

In this sample, this clonotype turned up a few times. The chain couples TRBV15 to TRBJ2-1; D remains unclear. In germline, CDR1 is LNHNV, CDR2 YYDKDF (reference sequence). This CDR3 is built from 15 residues. V lost 1 base and J 1 base, leaving 8 bases between the germline ends. CDR3 residues: CATSRVEVSYNEQFF. Written as DNA, the CDR3 is TGTGCCACCAGCAGAGTTGAAGTTTCCTACAATGAGCAGTTCTTC.

This clonotype was observed a single time. A junction boundary mismatches the germline segment, possibly from a read error. The gene calls are TRBV11-2 and TRBJ2-1, with D uncertain. The CDR3 totals 15 residues. CDR1 is SGHAT and CDR2 is FQNNGV in the germline V gene. CDR3 protein: CASSIEDQAAWEQFF. The CDR3 DNA follows: TGTGCCAGCAGCATAGAGGACCAGGCGGCGTGGGAGCAGTTCTTC.

The chain joins TRBV19 to TRBJ2-7, with no clear D. V lost 5 bases and J 4 bases, leaving 18 bases between the germline ends. CDR3 length: 15 amino acids. Germline V gives CDR1 LNHDA, CDR2 SQIVND (reference sequence). This chain's CDR3 is CASSPSWSGEYEQYF. The CDR3, as DNA: TGTGCCAGTAGTCCAAGTTGGTCGGGCGAGTACGAGCAGTACTTC.